One T cell receptor beta chain is described in this entry. Measured with immunoSEQ multiplex PCR; TCRdb has only the in-frame clones, and not every one. In the table there are around 37,000 clones, about 76% of which are singletons. The data were taken from a study of blood T cell repertoires in COVID-19. Across the whole study: Sites across the United States, Italy and Spain contributed samples from acute and convalescent COVID-19. PBMCs, B-cell-depleted T cells, or T cells were the source of the cDNA or gDNA that made up the material.

The sample taken for sequencing was peripheral blood. The clonotype was recovered from a man aged 70 or older with COVID-19, enrolled during active disease.

The CDR3 reads CASSQTAYEQYF. DNA for the CDR3: TGTGCCAGCAGCCAGACAGCCTACGAGCAGTACTTC. The V gene is TRBV6-2 or TRBV6-3, the J gene TRBJ2-7, with D possibly matching TRBD1 (5 bases). This CDR3 has 12 residues. Germline CDR1 MNHEY, CDR2 SVGEGT. V was trimmed by 6 bases and J by 2 bases, leaving 8 bases between them.